The entry below gives a single TCR beta chain sequence along with its context. V dropped 7 bases and J dropped 3 bases, with 15 bases sitting between them. This CDR3 is 15 amino acids long. Germline-derived CDR1 and CDR2 are SGHTA and FQGNSA. Original handling: Quantification of nucleated cells was approximated via reference gene primer amplification. Assay used: immunoSEQ multiplex PCR; TCRdb lists only in-frame clones, some missing. V and J calls and clone size come straight from that table; D and trimming were deduced from the DNA. This table holds 230,000 or so clones, around 88% found once. This sample was included in a study of blood T cell repertoires in COVID-19. At the level of the study: Italy, Spain and the United States were the sources of the convalescent and acute COVID-19 samples. Sample material is recorded as cDNA or gDNA derived from T cells, B-cell-depleted T cells, or PBMCs.

The TCR comes from a man aged 35-49 years with active or convalescent COVID-19. Sequenced input: peripheral blood. The rearrangement links TRBV7-2 to TRBJ2-2; a possible D gene is TRBD1 (5 bases). This CDR3 is CASNDQTEDTGELFF. The CDR3 bases are TGTGCCAGCAACGACCAGACAGAGGACACCGGGGAGCTGTTTTTT.